Sequencing of this T cell receptor beta chain was carried out in a study of blood T cells in healthy people across ages. The authors ran a second PCR of about 7 to 12 cycles using a sample-barcoded 5' primer and a J-beta primer mix. Tagging of each cDNA molecule was performed by a template-switch adaptor with 12 random nucleotides. One entry per CDR3 protein results from TCRdb running MiXCR on the 5' RACE reads. The repertoire holds about 1.5 million distinct CDR3 sequences, with around two fifths as singletons. Germline-derived CDR1 and CDR2 are DFQATT and SNEGSKA (reference sequence). CDR3 length equals 12 residues.

Sample: blood. The rearrangement links TRBV20-1 to TRBJ2-5; D is undetermined. Gene TRBJ2-7 matches the end of the DNA better, so the J call may be wrong. The source is a woman between 18 and 29 years old in good health. Here the CDR3 DNA reads TGCAGTGCCAAAACTCGAACCTACGAGCAGTACTTC. Its translation is CSAKTRTYEQYF.